This T cell receptor (beta chain) came from a study of early T cells in non-severe SARS-CoV-2 infection. Study outcomes and limitations: In VDJdb matching, anti-spike CD8 responses were favored while private and CD4 specificities went missing.

TCRdb ran MiXCR on the 5' RACE reads and lists one entry per CDR3 protein. The data contain under 25,000 distinct CDR3 sequences, approximately 5% of them seen just once; the ten biggest clones take up around 4.5%. V was shortened by 8 bases and J by 1 base, with 11 bases between the two germline ends. The V gene's germline CDR1 is LNHDA and CDR2 SQIVND (reference sequence). This CDR3 contains 13 residues. This clonotype was counted at least ten times. Its antigen remains unidentified. The receptor was isolated from an adult who was a healthcare worker with PCR-confirmed SARS-CoV-2 infection or an uninfected control (not recorded which). The chain has TRBV19 and TRBJ1-1; D uncertain. The sample comprised whole blood. The CDR3 nucleotides are TGTGCCAGTCGCCCCCCAGGGAACACTGAAGCTTTCTTT. Its protein product is CASRPPGNTEAFF.